This is a list of T cell receptor beta chains from one sample in a study of vaccination effects on CD4 cells after COVID-19. Profiled with immunoSEQ multiplex PCR; TCRdb holds only in-frame clones, not every one. This table holds under 75,000 clones, 80% found once. Which antigens these TCRs recognize remains unknown. The starting material was CD4+ T cells from PBMCs cultured with SARS-CoV-2 spike peptides, obtained before COVID-19 vaccination. These receptors were collected from a human donor who received a COVID-19 vaccine. CDR3s leave out the opening cysteine and the closing phenylalanine or tryptophan.

CDR3aa: ASGKDSNQPQH; j_gene: TRBJ1-5; v_gene: TRBV12-5
CDR3aa: ASSPRLALGGELF; j_gene: TRBJ2-2; v_gene: TRBV3-1/TRBV3-2
CDR3aa: AISDAGTGNEKLF; j_gene: TRBJ1-4; v_gene: TRBV10-3
CDR3aa: ASSLGELETQY; j_gene: TRBJ2-5; v_gene: TRBV5-1
CDR3aa: ASSWMDRGTDTQY; j_gene: TRBJ2-3; v_gene: TRBV5-1
CDR3aa: ASKRDGVSGANVLT; j_gene: TRBJ2-6; v_gene: TRBV6-6
CDR3aa: ASSKRLASTDTQY; j_gene: TRBJ2-3; v_gene: TRBV5-8
CDR3aa: ASSLEKGAFKQF; j_gene: TRBJ2-1; v_gene: TRBV7-9
CDR3aa: ASSPRDSGANVLT; j_gene: TRBJ2-6; v_gene: TRBV5-1
CDR3aa: ASSRTGELF; j_gene: TRBJ2-2; v_gene: TRBV11-3
CDR3aa: ASSIADLGYGYT; j_gene: TRBJ1-2; v_gene: TRBV19
CDR3aa: ASSSPIAFLSNQPQH; j_gene: TRBJ1-5; v_gene: TRBV19
CDR3aa: ASSLGDRGANEKLF; j_gene: TRBJ1-4; v_gene: TRBV5-1
CDR3aa: ASSATTLRLAKNIQY; j_gene: TRBJ2-4; v_gene: TRBV6-4
CDR3aa: ASSLMSGGGVGTQY; j_gene: TRBJ2-5; v_gene: TRBV7-2
CDR3aa: ASREGGIGYGYT; j_gene: TRBJ1-2; v_gene: TRBV2
CDR3aa: SVESRVNTEAF; j_gene: TRBJ1-1; v_gene: TRBV29-1
CDR3aa: ASSLEGKPLH; j_gene: TRBJ1-6; v_gene: TRBV7-9
CDR3aa: ASSDRPNEKLF; j_gene: TRBJ1-4; v_gene: TRBV6-4
CDR3aa: ASSSVRGRTDTQY; j_gene: TRBJ2-3; v_gene: TRBV6-5
CDR3aa: ASSLAQLAGGVDTQY; j_gene: TRBJ2-3; v_gene: TRBV7-2
CDR3aa: ASSATGGLRNTIY; j_gene: TRBJ1-3; v_gene: TRBV9
CDR3aa: SVEASGAPNTEAF; j_gene: TRBJ1-1; v_gene: TRBV29-1
CDR3aa: ASSLTRVGGSYGYT; j_gene: TRBJ1-2; v_gene: TRBV7-2
CDR3aa: SLQGNTGELF; j_gene: TRBJ2-2; v_gene: TRBV29-1
CDR3aa: ASSLLGDAGETQY; j_gene: TRBJ2-5; v_gene: TRBV5-1
CDR3aa: ASSLRTAGLRNQPQH; j_gene: TRBJ1-5; v_gene: TRBV28
CDR3aa: ASSLSNSGDFHEQF; j_gene: TRBJ2-1; v_gene: TRBV28
CDR3aa: ASSYRDSLGYDYGYT; j_gene: TRBJ1-2; v_gene: TRBV27
CDR3aa: ASSLGLAGDYSYNEQF; j_gene: TRBJ2-1; v_gene: TRBV5-6
CDR3aa: SALREGRETQY; j_gene: TRBJ2-5; v_gene: TRBV29-1
CDR3aa: ASTTQGGTNYGYT; j_gene: TRBJ1-2; v_gene: TRBV19
CDR3aa: ASSAVGDTQY; j_gene: TRBJ2-3; v_gene: TRBV11-2
CDR3aa: AWSEGRNQPQH; j_gene: TRBJ1-5; v_gene: TRBV30
CDR3aa: ASTTGRLDDGYT; j_gene: TRBJ1-2; v_gene: TRBV23-1
CDR3aa: ASSLTGAINSPLH; j_gene: TRBJ1-6; v_gene: TRBV7-9
CDR3aa: ASSPPQLSGANVLT; j_gene: TRBJ2-6; v_gene: TRBV5-6
CDR3aa: ASSEGSGEKLF; j_gene: TRBJ1-4; v_gene: TRBV6-1
CDR3aa: ASSSGLAGVDTQY; j_gene: TRBJ2-3; v_gene: TRBV6-4
CDR3aa: AWKAGPTTNEKLF; j_gene: TRBJ1-4; v_gene: TRBV30
CDR3aa: ASSYRGENTEAF; j_gene: TRBJ1-1; v_gene: TRBV6-6
CDR3aa: AWSMGTPVGPQH; j_gene: TRBJ1-5; v_gene: TRBV30
CDR3aa: ASSLGQGFEKLF; j_gene: TRBJ1-4; v_gene: TRBV28
CDR3aa: ASLGVGNTIY; j_gene: TRBJ1-3; v_gene: TRBV6-5
CDR3aa: ATSDPLAFGETQY; j_gene: TRBJ2-5; v_gene: TRBV24-1
CDR3aa: ASSFQHNNEQF; j_gene: TRBJ2-1; v_gene: TRBV28
CDR3aa: ASSLIRISYNEQF; j_gene: TRBJ2-1; v_gene: TRBV7-3